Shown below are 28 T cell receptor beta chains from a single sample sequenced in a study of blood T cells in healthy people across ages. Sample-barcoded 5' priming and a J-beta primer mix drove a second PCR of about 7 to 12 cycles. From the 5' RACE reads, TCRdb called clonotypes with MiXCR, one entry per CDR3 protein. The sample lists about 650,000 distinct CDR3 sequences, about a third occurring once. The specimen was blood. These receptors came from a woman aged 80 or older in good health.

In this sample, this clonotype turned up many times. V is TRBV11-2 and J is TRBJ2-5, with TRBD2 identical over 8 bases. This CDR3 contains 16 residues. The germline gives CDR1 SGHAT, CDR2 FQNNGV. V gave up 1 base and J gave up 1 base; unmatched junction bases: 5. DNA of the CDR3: TGTGCCAGCAGCTTAGGCGTTAGCGGGGTCCAAGAGACCCAGTACTTC. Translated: CASSLGVSGVQETQYF.

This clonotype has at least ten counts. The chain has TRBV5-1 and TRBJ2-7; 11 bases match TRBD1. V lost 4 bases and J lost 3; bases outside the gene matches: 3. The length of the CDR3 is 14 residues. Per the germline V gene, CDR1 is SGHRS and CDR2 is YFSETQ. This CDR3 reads CASSEDRGHYEQYF. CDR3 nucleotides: TGCGCCAGCAGCGAGGACAGGGGGCACTACGAGCAGTACTTC.

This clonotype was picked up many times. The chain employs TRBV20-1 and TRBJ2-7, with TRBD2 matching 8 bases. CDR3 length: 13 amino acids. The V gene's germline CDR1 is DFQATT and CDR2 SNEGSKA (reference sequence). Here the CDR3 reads CNPQRGITYEQYF. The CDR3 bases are TGCAACCCCCAGCGGGGGATAACCTACGAGCAGTACTTC.

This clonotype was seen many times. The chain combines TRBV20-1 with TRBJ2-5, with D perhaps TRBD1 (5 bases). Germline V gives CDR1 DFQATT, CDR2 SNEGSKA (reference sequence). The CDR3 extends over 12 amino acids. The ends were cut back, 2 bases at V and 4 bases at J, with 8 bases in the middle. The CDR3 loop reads CSARWGPETQYF. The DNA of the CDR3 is TGCAGTGCTAGATGGGGCCCAGAGACCCAGTACTTC.

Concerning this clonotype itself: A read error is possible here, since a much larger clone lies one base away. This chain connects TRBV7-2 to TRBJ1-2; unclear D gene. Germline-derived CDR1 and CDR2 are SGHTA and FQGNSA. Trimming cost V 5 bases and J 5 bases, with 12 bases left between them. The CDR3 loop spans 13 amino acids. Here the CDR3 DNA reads TGTGCCAGCAGCCTCCGATTGAGGTATGGCTACACCTTC. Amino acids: CASSLRLRYGYTF.

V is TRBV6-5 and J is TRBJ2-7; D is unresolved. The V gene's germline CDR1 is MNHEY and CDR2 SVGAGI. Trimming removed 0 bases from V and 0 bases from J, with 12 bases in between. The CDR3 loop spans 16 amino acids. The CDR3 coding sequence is TGTGCCAGCAGTTACTCGACGCTCGGAAACTCCTACGAGCAGTACTTC. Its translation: CASSYSTLGNSYEQYF.

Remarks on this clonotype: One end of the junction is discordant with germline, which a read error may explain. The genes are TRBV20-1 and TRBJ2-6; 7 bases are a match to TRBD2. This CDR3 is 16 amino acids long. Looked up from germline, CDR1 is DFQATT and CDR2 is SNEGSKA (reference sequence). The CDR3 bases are TGCAGTGCCAGAGAAAATGCGGGGGTTGGGGCCAACGTCCTGACTTTC. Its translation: CSARENAGVGANVLTF.

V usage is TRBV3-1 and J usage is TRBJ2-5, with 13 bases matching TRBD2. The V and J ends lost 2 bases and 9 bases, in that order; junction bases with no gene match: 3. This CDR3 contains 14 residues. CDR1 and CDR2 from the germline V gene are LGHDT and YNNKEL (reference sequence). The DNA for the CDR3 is TGTGCCAGCAGCCAACGACTAGCGGGGGGACCCCAGTACTTC. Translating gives CASSQRLAGGPQYF.

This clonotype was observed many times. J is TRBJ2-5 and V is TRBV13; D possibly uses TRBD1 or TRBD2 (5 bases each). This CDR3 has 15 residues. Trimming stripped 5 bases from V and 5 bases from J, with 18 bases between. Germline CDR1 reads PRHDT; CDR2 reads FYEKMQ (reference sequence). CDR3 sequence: CASSPGTGSIETQYF. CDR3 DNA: TGTGCCAGCAGCCCCGGGACGGGTTCAATCGAGACCCAGTACTTC.

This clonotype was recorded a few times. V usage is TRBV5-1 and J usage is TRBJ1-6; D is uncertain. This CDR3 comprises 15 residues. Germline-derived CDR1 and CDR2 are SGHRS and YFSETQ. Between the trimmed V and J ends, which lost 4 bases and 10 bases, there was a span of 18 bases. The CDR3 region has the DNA TGCGCCAGCAGCCCTTCGACGGCCTCCGGGTCACCCCTCCACTTT. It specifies CASSPSTASGSPLHF.

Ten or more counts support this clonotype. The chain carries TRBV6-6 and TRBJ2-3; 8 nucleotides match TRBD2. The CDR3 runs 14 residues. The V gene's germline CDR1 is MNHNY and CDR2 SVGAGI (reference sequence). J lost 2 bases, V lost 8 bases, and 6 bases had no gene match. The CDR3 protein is CASGHSGVTDTQYF. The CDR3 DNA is TGTGCCAGCGGGCATAGCGGGGTCACAGATACGCAGTATTTT.

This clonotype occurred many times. The CDR3 sequence is CSVGQAGISTDTQYF. The DNA for the CDR3 is TGCAGCGTTGGGCAAGCGGGGATTTCCACAGATACGCAGTATTTT. The chain has TRBV29-1 and TRBJ2-3; 7 nucleotides line up with TRBD2. V lost 4 bases to trimming and J lost 2 bases; unmatched junction nucleotides: 9. Germline V gene data show CDR1 as SQVTM and CDR2 as ANQGSEA. CDR3 size: 15 residues.

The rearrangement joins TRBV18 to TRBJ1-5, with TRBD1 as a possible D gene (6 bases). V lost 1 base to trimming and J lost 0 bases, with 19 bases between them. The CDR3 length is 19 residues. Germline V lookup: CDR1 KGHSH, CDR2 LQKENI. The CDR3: CASSPLRTGGSNSNQPQHF. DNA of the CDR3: TGTGCCAGCTCACCACTAAGGACGGGGGGCTCCAATAGCAATCAGCCCCAGCATTTT.

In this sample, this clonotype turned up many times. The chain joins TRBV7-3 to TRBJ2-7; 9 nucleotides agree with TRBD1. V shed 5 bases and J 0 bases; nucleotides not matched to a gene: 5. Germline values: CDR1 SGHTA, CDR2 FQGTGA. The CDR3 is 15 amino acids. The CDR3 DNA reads TGTGCCAGCAGCCTGTCGACAGGGGGCTCCTACGAGCAGTACTTC. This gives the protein CASSLSTGGSYEQYF.

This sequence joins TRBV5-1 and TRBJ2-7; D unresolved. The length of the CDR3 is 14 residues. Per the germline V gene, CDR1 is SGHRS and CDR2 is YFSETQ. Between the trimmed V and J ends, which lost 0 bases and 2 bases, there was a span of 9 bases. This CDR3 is CASSLGYITYEQYF. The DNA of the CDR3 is TGCGCCAGCAGCTTGGGGTACATCACCTACGAGCAGTACTTC.

The CDR3 sequence is CASSFGKKTGSADTQYF. Here the CDR3 DNA reads TGTGCCAGCAGTTTCGGGAAAAAGACAGGGAGCGCAGATACGCAGTATTTT. The chain uses TRBV6-2 or TRBV6-3 and TRBJ2-3; TRBD1 aligns across 7 bases. V lost 4 bases and J lost 4; bases outside the gene matches: 14. This CDR3 comprises 17 residues. Germline lookup yields CDR1 MNHEY and CDR2 SVGEGT.

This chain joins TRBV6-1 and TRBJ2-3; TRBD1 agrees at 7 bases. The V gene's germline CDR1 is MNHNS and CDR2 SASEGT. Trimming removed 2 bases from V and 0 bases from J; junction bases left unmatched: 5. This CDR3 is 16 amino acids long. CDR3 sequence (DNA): TGTGCCAGCAGTGAAAAGGGGGCAGGGAGCACAGATACGCAGTATTTT. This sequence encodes CASSEKGAGSTDTQYF.

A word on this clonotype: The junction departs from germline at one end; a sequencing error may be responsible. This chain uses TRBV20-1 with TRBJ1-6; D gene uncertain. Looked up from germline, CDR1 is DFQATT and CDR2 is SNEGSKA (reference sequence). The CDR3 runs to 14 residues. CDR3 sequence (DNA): TGCAGTGCTAGGGAAGGGAGGAGGGATTCACCCCGCCACTTT. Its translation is CSAREGRRDSPRHF.

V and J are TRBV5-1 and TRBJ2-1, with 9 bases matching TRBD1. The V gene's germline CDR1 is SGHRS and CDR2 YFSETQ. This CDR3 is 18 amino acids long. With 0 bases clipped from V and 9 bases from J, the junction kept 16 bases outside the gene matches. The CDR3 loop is CASSLAASVGTGTSEQFF. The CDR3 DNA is TGCGCCAGCAGCTTGGCCGCTTCGGTGGGGACAGGGACGTCTGAGCAGTTCTTC.

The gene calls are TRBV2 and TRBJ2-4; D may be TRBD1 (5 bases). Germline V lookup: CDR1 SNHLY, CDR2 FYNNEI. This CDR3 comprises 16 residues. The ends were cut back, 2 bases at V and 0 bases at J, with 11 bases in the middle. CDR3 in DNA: TGTGCCAGCAGTGAAAGGTCCCAGGGAGCCAAAAACATTCAGTACTTC. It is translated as CASSERSQGAKNIQYF. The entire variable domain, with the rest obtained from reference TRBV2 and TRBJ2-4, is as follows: EPEVTQTPSHQVTQMGQEVILRCVPISNHLYFYWYRQILGQKVEFLVSFYNNEISEKSEIFDDQFSVERPDGSNFTLKIRSTKLEDSAMYFCASSERSQGAKNIQYFGAGTRLSVL.

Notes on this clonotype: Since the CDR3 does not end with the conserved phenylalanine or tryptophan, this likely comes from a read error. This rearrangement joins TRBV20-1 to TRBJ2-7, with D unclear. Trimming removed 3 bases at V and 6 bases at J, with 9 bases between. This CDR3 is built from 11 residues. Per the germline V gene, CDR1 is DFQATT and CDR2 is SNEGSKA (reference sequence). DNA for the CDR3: TGCAGTGCTAGCCCCTCTAGCGAGCAGTACTCC. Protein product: CSASPSSEQYS.

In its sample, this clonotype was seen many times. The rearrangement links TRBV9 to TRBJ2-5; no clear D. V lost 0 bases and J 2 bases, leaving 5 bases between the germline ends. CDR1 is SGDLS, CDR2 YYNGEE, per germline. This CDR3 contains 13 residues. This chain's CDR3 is CASSVGIQETQYF. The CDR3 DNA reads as TGTGCCAGCAGCGTAGGCATACAAGAGACCCAGTACTTC.

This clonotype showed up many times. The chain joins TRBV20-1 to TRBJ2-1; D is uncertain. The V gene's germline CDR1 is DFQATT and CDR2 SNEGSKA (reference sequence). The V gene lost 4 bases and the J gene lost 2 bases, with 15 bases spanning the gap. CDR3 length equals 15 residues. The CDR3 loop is CSATPDSSPYNEQFF. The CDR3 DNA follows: TGCAGTGCTACTCCCGACTCGAGTCCCTACAATGAGCAGTTCTTC.

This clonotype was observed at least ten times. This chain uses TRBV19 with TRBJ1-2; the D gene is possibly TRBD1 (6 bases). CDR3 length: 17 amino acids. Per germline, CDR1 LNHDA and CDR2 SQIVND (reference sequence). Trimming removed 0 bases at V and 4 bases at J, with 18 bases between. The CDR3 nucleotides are TGTGCCAGTAGTATAGACCCCGCCCAGGGGTGGGTCTATGGCTACACCTTC. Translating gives CASSIDPAQGWVYGYTF.

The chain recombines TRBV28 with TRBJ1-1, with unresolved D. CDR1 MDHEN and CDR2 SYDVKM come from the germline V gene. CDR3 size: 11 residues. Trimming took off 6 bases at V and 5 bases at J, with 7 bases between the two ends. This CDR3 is CASRGETEAFF. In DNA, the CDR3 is TGTGCCAGCAGGGGCGAGACTGAAGCTTTCTTT.

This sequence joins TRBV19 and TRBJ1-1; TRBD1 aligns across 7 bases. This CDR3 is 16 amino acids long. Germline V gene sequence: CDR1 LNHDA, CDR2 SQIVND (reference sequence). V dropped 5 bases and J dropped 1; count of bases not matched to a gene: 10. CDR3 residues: CASSSLMTGWNTEAFF. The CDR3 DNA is TGTGCCAGTAGTTCCCTTATGACAGGGTGGAACACTGAAGCTTTCTTT.

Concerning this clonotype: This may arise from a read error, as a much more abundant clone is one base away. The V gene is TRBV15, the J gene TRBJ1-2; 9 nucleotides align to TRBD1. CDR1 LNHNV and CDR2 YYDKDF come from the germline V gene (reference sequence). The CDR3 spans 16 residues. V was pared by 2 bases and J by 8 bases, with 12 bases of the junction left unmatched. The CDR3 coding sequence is TGTGCCACCAGCAGACATACGGGACAGGGAGGCTACGGCTACACCTTC. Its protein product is CATSRHTGQGGYGYTF. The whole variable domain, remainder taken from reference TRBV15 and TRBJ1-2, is DAMVIQNPRYQVTQFGKPVTLSCSQTLNHNVMYWYQQKSSQAPKLLFHYYDKDFNNEADTPDNFQSRRPNTSFCFLDIRSPGLGDTAMYLCATSRHTGQGGYGYTFGSGTRLTVV.

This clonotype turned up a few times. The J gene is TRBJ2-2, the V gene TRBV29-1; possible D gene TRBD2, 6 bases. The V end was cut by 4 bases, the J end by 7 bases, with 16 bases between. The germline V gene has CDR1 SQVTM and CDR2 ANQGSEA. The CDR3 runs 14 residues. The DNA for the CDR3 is TGCAGCGTTGGGGCAAGGAGGGTTGACGGGGAGCTGTTTTTT. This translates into CSVGARRVDGELFF.